The 23 T cell receptor beta chains presented below share a single source sample, sequenced in a study of neurological immune-mediated disorders. Each CDR3 protein is one row after TCRdb ran MiXCR on the 5' RACE reads. The sample contains 10,000 to 12,000 distinct CDR3 sequences, 20% to 25% of which appear only once. The source material was CD8+ T cells from blood. All receptors come from a woman aged 40 to 50 with multiple sclerosis.

This clonotype appeared once. The chain employs TRBV12-3 or TRBV12-4 and TRBJ2-3; 9 bases match TRBD1. V lost 6 bases and J lost 7; bases outside the gene matches: 14. This CDR3 is 16 amino acids long. The CDR3 DNA reads TGTGCCAGCAGCATAACCGGGACAGGGAGAGCATATACGCAGTATTTT. Its translation is CASSITGTGRAYTQYF.

The V call is TRBV7-2, the J call TRBJ1-6; 7 bases are shared with TRBD1. Trimming at V came to 7 bases and at J to 6 bases, leaving 6 bases not matched to a gene. The CDR3 is 14 residues long. In germline, CDR1 is SGHTA, CDR2 FQGNSA. The CDR3 nucleotides are TGTGCCAGCACTGACAGGGAGAGTAATTCACCCCTCCACTTT. This sequence encodes CASTDRESNSPLHF.

This clonotype occurred once. V and J are TRBV11-2 and TRBJ2-1; a weak D match, TRBD2 (5 bases). This CDR3 spans 15 amino acids. Per germline, CDR1 SGHAT and CDR2 FQNNGV. V was shortened by 1 base and J by 1 base, with 8 bases between the two germline ends. The chain's CDR3 is CASSLGTGSYNEQFF. The CDR3 bases are TGTGCCAGCAGCTTAGGGACGGGGTCCTACAATGAGCAGTTCTTC.

This clonotype was found many times. V and J are TRBV15 and TRBJ2-7; TRBD2 is a possible D gene (6 bases). V was shortened by 2 bases and J by 1 base, with 9 bases between the two germline ends. This CDR3 comprises 14 residues. CDR1 and CDR2 (germline): LNHNV, YYDKDF (reference sequence). The CDR3 sequence: CATSRRGGSYEQYF. The CDR3 coding sequence is TGTGCCACCAGCAGACGTGGAGGGTCCTACGAGCAGTACTTC.

This clonotype was seen repeatedly, ten times or more. The chain has TRBV12-3 or TRBV12-4 and TRBJ2-2, with D perhaps given as TRBD1 or TRBD2 (6 bases each). CDR3 size: 15 residues. V was trimmed by 6 bases and J by 0 bases, leaving 11 bases between them. CDR3 nucleotide sequence: TGTGCCAGCAGGGGGGGACAATCGAACACCGGGGAGCTGTTTTTT. Protein: CASRGGQSNTGELFF.

This chain uses TRBV5-1 with TRBJ1-1, with 11 bases aligning to TRBD1. Germline V gene sequence: CDR1 SGHRS, CDR2 YFSETQ. V was pared by 3 bases and J by 4 bases, with 2 bases of the junction left unmatched. The CDR3 contains 14 residues. The CDR3 here is CASSSGTGGTEAFF. CDR3 sequence (DNA): TGCGCCAGCAGCTCGGGGACAGGGGGCACTGAAGCTTTCTTT.

This clonotype has a count of ten or more. The chain uses TRBV12-3 or TRBV12-4 and TRBJ1-6; TRBD1 matches 8 bases. This CDR3 is built from 15 residues. The V gene end was trimmed by 4 bases and the J gene end by 5 bases; junction bases not matched to a gene: 4. CDR3 sequence reads: CASSWTGMNNSPLHF. DNA for the CDR3: TGTGCCAGCAGTTGGACAGGGATGAATAATTCACCCCTCCACTTT.

This clonotype is medium-sized by share. The V gene is TRBV9, the J gene TRBJ2-7; tentative D call: TRBD1 (5 bases). The length of the CDR3 is 14 residues. The germline V gene has CDR1 SGDLS and CDR2 YYNGEE. V gave up 0 bases and J gave up 4 bases, with 11 bases separating them. CDR3 sequence: CASSVAGNWYEQYF. DNA for the CDR3: TGTGCCAGCAGCGTAGCAGGGAATTGGTACGAGCAGTACTTC.

In its sample, this clonotype was seen many times. The chain couples TRBV9 to TRBJ2-3; D is unresolved. The CDR3 covers 14 residues. Germline V gives CDR1 SGDLS, CDR2 YYNGEE. V lost 4 bases, J lost 0 bases, and 9 bases lay in between. CDR3 in DNA: TGTGCCAGCAGCCAAGGATCCAGCACAGATACGCAGTATTTT. Its protein is CASSQGSSTDTQYF.

This clonotype is medium-sized (0.01 to 0.1%) by share. The chain links TRBV9 to TRBJ1-5; no firm D call. This CDR3 has 15 residues. Germline loops: CDR1 SGDLS, CDR2 YYNGEE. Trimming pared 0 bases from V and 2 bases from J, leaving 9 bases between. CDR3 sequence reads: CASSVGSHGNQPQHF. The CDR3 bases are TGTGCCAGCAGCGTAGGCTCCCATGGCAATCAGCCCCAGCATTTT.

By share, this clonotype counts as medium-sized. The chain has TRBV28 and TRBJ2-2, with TRBD2 matching over 13 bases. The J segment lost 6 bases and the V segment lost 5 bases, leaving 9 bases of the junction unmatched. This CDR3 is 17 amino acids long. Germline V gene lookup returns CDR1 MDHEN and CDR2 SYDVKM. The CDR3 nucleotides read TGTGCCAGCAGTCCCAAACTAGCGGGGGGGCAACCCGGGGAGCTGTTTTTT. The encoded protein is CASSPKLAGGQPGELFF.

The table lists this clonotype with many counts. The V gene is TRBV29-1, the J gene TRBJ2-5; perhaps D is TRBD1 or TRBD2 (5 bases each). Germline V gene sequence: CDR1 SQVTM, CDR2 ANQGSEA. Trimming stripped 5 bases from V and 1 base from J, with 11 bases between. This CDR3 has 13 amino acids. CDR3 nucleotide sequence: TGCAGCGTTCGGGACGGACTCCAAGAGACCCAGTACTTC. This gives the protein CSVRDGLQETQYF.

CDR3 loop: CASSIRDRESPSYYYEQYF. The CDR3 DNA is TGCGCCAGCAGCATCCGGGACAGGGAATCCCCTTCCTATTACTACGAGCAGTACTTC. This chain uses TRBV5-1 with TRBJ2-7; 9 bases map to TRBD1. Germline CDR1 is SGHRS and CDR2 is YFSETQ. The CDR3 totals 19 residues. V trimming: 4 bases; J trimming: 3 bases; junction bases outside the gene matches: 20.

This clonotype rates as medium-sized. The genes are TRBV7-9 and TRBJ2-3; no reliable D call. The germline V and J ends were trimmed by 5 bases and 2 bases, with 5 bases remaining between them. This CDR3 spans 12 amino acids. Looked up from germline, CDR1 is SEHNR and CDR2 is FQNEAQ (reference sequence). CDR3 sequence (DNA): TGTGCCAGCAGCCCTTTCACAGATACGCAGTATTTT. It yields the protein CASSPFTDTQYF.

This clonotype was seen at least ten times. The chain recombines TRBV9 with TRBJ2-2, with D uncertain. Trimming took off 1 base at V and 4 bases at J, with 2 bases between the two ends. The germline gives CDR1 SGDLS, CDR2 YYNGEE. The CDR3 spans 12 residues. CDR3: CASSVSTGELFF. In DNA, the CDR3 is TGTGCCAGCAGCGTAAGCACCGGGGAGCTGTTTTTT. Based on the CDR3 plus reference TRBV9 and TRBJ2-2, the full variable domain is DSGVTQTPKHLITATGQRVTLRCSPRSGDLSVYWYQQSLDQGLQFLIQYYNGEERAKGNILERFSAQQFPDLHSELNLSSLELGDSALYFCASSVSTGELFFGEGSRLTVL.

This clonotype came up many times. V gene TRBV7-6 combines with J gene TRBJ2-1; TRBD2 matches at 11 bases. Germline V gives CDR1 SGHVS, CDR2 FNYEAQ. J lost 4 bases, V lost 10 bases, and 15 bases had no gene match. This CDR3 spans 17 amino acids. The CDR3 region has the DNA TGTGCCACCTCGGACAGGCCGGGACTAGCGGATTACAATGAGCAGTTCTTC. This sequence encodes CATSDRPGLADYNEQFF. Using reference TRBV7-6 and TRBJ2-1 for the parts outside the CDR3, the full variable domain is GAGVSQSPRYKVTKRGQDVALRCDPISGHVSLYWYRQALGQGPEFLTYFNYEAQQDKSGLPNDRFSAERPEGSISTLTIQRTEQRDSAMYRCATSDRPGLADYNEQFFGPGTRLTVL.

By sample fraction, this clonotype is medium-sized. This chain connects TRBV5-8 to TRBJ1-2; 8 nucleotides line up with TRBD1. After removal of 4 bases from V and 3 bases from J, the junction contained 8 bases not matched to a gene. Germline V lookup: CDR1 SGHTS, CDR2 YDEGEE. The CDR3 totals 15 residues. CDR3 region: CASSPDGTGYYGYTF. The CDR3 bases are TGTGCCAGCAGCCCGGACGGGACAGGCTACTATGGCTACACCTTC.

The gene calls are TRBV5-1 and TRBJ2-1; D is possibly TRBD2 (5 bases). From germline, CDR1 is SGHRS and CDR2 YFSETQ. The V gene lost 0 bases and the J gene lost 5 bases, with 6 bases spanning the gap. This CDR3 contains 13 residues. The CDR3: CASSLAGDNEQFF. For the CDR3, the DNA is TGCGCCAGCAGCTTGGCCGGGGACAATGAGCAGTTCTTC.

This clonotype was detected many times. The V call is TRBV29-1, the J call TRBJ1-5; 9 bases are a match to TRBD1. The germline V gene has CDR1 SQVTM and CDR2 ANQGSEA. The junction had 8 bases not matched to a gene; V was cut back by 0 bases and J by 11 bases. There are 14 residues in the CDR3. CDR3 sequence: CSVEDAGQGRSQHF. The CDR3 coding sequence is TGCAGCGTTGAAGATGCGGGACAGGGAAGGTCCCAGCATTTT. Based on the CDR3 plus reference TRBV29-1 and TRBJ1-5, the full variable domain is SAVISQKPSRDICQRGTSLTIQCQVDSQVTMMFWYRQQPGQSLTLIATANQGSEATYESGFVIDKFPISRPNLTFSTLTVSNMSPEDSSIYLCSVEDAGQGRSQHFGDGTRLSIL.

This clonotype was counted many times. This chain uses TRBV21-1 with TRBJ1-2. TRBV21-1 is noted as a pseudogene. The CDR3 spans 15 residues. The CDR3 bases are TGTGCCAGCAGCAAAATGGAGAGGACTAACTATGGCTACACCTTC. It specifies CASSKMERTNYGYTF.

The V and J genes are TRBV10-2 and TRBJ2-1; 8 nucleotides agree with TRBD2. The germline CDR1 and CDR2 sequences are WSHSY and SAAADI. Losses at the gene ends were 7 bases for V and 7 bases for J; bases not matched to a gene: 6. This CDR3 is built from 13 residues. DNA for the CDR3: TGCGCCAGCACGCGCGGGAGGTGGAATGAGCAGTTCTTC. This translates into CASTRGRWNEQFF.

In its sample, this clonotype was seen many times. J is TRBJ1-4 and V is TRBV6-1; possibly TRBD1 for D (5 bases). Germline V gene data show CDR1 as MNHNS and CDR2 as SASEGT. Trimming pared 6 bases from V and 2 bases from J, leaving 13 bases between. The CDR3 totals 15 residues. CDR3 amino acids: CASSQSPGTNEKLFF. CDR3 nucleotide sequence: TGTGCCAGCAGCCAAAGTCCAGGGACTAATGAAAAACTGTTTTTT.

This clonotype came up many times. V usage is TRBV5-8 and J usage is TRBJ2-1; D is perhaps TRBD1 or TRBD2 (6 bases each). The V end was cut by 2 bases, the J end by 8 bases, with 17 bases between. In germline, CDR1 is SGHTS, CDR2 YDEGEE. The CDR3 extends over 15 amino acids. The CDR3 DNA is TGTGCCAGCAGCTTACGGTTTGAGGGGGGATATGAGCAGTTCTTC. Its translation: CASSLRFEGGYEQFF.